One and the same sample provided the 22 T cell receptor beta chains below, sequenced in a study of shared clonotypes between healthy human individuals. Assay used: immunoSEQ multiplex PCR; TCRdb lists only in-frame clones, some missing. The table lists around 500,000 clones, approximately 78% of them singletons, with 12% in the top ten. The material sequenced was PBMCs. The receptor set was obtained from a woman aged 40 to 55 in good health. Some clones in this sample may be carry-over from other donors' samples.

The genes are TRBV4-3 and TRBJ2-1, with unresolved D. CDR1 and CDR2 from the germline V gene are LGHNA and YSLEER. V was shortened by 1 base and J by 5 bases, with 12 bases between the two germline ends. This CDR3 comprises 15 residues. CDR3 nucleotides: TGCGCCAGCAGCCAAGGCAGAGGATTTCACAATGAGCAGTTCTTC. Its protein is CASSQGRGFHNEQFF.

The gene calls are TRBV28 and TRBJ2-3; 9 bases agree with TRBD2. Germline values: CDR1 MDHEN, CDR2 SYDVKM. V lost 7 bases, J lost 0 bases, and 8 bases stayed unmatched. The CDR3 contains 16 residues. The CDR3 region has the DNA TGTGCCAGCACAGAGCCTAGCGGGGCTAGCACAGATACGCAGTATTTT. It encodes CASTEPSGASTDTQYF.

This clone came up once. The sample carries other DNA sequences with the same CDR3. The rearrangement links TRBV7-6 to TRBJ2-5, with D perhaps TRBD1 (5 bases). The V end lost 3 bases, the J end lost 1 base, and 6 bases lay between the germline ends. CDR1 is SGHVS and CDR2 is FNYEAQ in the germline V gene. The CDR3 runs to 13 residues. The CDR3 sequence is CASSLGLQETQYF. CDR3 nucleotides: TGTGCCAGCAGCTTGGGGCTCCAAGAGACCCAGTACTTC.

The rearrangement uses TRBV29-1 and TRBJ2-1; D may correspond to TRBD1 or TRBD2 (5 bases each). The V gene's germline CDR1 is SQVTM and CDR2 ANQGSEA. Trimming pared 1 base from V and 12 bases from J, leaving 16 bases between. The CDR3 totals 13 residues. CDR3 amino acids: CSVEVGTPGVQFF. The CDR3 DNA follows: TGCAGCGTTGAAGTAGGGACCCCCGGAGTGCAGTTCTTC.

The chain combines TRBV5-1 with TRBJ2-3, with D possibly TRBD1 on 5 matching bases. There are 14 residues in the CDR3. V lost 3 bases and J lost 2, with 10 bases in between. CDR1 and CDR2 from the germline V gene are SGHRS and YFSETQ. CDR3 protein: CASSYRQNTDTQYF. The CDR3 coding sequence is TGCGCCAGCAGCTACCGACAGAACACAGATACGCAGTATTTT.

The chain uses TRBV7-9 and TRBJ2-2; TRBD2 matches 11 bases. J lost 4 bases, V lost 5 bases, and 6 bases had no gene match. From germline, CDR1 is SEHNR and CDR2 FQNEAQ (reference sequence). The CDR3 consists of 16 residues. In DNA, the CDR3 is TGTGCCAGCAGCGGGGGACTAGCGGACCCCACCGGGGAGCTGTTTTTT. Amino acid sequence: CASSGGLADPTGELFF.

The chain employs TRBV9 and TRBJ2-6, with unresolved D. Trimming removed 0 bases from V and 2 bases from J, with 6 bases in between. The CDR3 is made up of 15 amino acids. Germline lookup yields CDR1 SGDLS and CDR2 YYNGEE. CDR3 nucleotides: TGTGCCAGCAGCGTAGCTGGGACTGGGGCCAACGTCCTGACTTTC. It is translated as CASSVAGTGANVLTF.

This chain joins TRBV7-9 and TRBJ2-5, with D tentatively TRBD1 (6 bases). Germline CDR1 and CDR2: SEHNR and FQNEAQ (reference sequence). V lost 7 bases, J lost 3 bases, and 15 bases lay in between. The CDR3 has 14 residues. The CDR3 region is CASTFSGGEETQYF. The CDR3, as DNA: TGTGCCAGCACCTTTAGTGGGGGCGAAGAGACCCAGTACTTC.

The chain couples TRBV11-3 to TRBJ2-1; D is perhaps TRBD1 or TRBD2 (5 bases each). CDR1 is SGHNT and CDR2 is YENEEA in the germline V gene. V shed 4 bases and J shed 4 bases, with 14 bases lying between them. The CDR3 runs 15 residues. CDR3 loop: CASSYLGTAYNEQFF. As DNA, the CDR3 is TGTGCCAGCAGCTACCTCGGGACCGCTTACAATGAGCAGTTCTTC. Complete variable domain (other parts from reference TRBV11-3 and TRBJ2-1): EAGVVQSPRYKIIEKKQPVAFWCNPISGHNTLYWYLQNLGQGPELLIRYENEEAVDDSQLPKDRFSAERLKGVDSTLKIQPAELGDSAVYLCASSYLGTAYNEQFFGPGTRLTVL.

In this sample, this clone turned up a few times. CDR3 residues: CSGQLAGARTQYF. The CDR3 coding sequence is TGCAGCGGACAATTAGCGGGAGCTAGGACCCAGTACTTC. The J gene is TRBJ2-5, the V gene TRBV29-1; 9 bases fit TRBD2. V shed 7 bases and J 7 bases; nucleotides not matched to a gene: 10. This CDR3 has 13 residues. Germline loops: CDR1 SQVTM, CDR2 ANQGSEA.

The rearrangement joins TRBV5-4 to TRBJ2-3; D ambiguous. Trimming pared 4 bases from V and 4 bases from J, leaving 7 bases between. Germline V gene lookup returns CDR1 SGHNT and CDR2 YYREEE (reference sequence). The CDR3 totals 12 residues. The DNA for the CDR3 is TGTGCCAGCAGCCCCGACGCAGATACGCAGTATTTT. Translation gives CASSPDADTQYF. The full variable domain, with the rest looked up from reference TRBV5-4 and TRBJ2-3, is ETGVTQSPTHLIKTRGQQVTLRCSSQSGHNTVSWYQQALGQGPQFIFQYYREEENGRGNFPPRFSGLQFPNYSSELNVNALELDDSALYLCASSPDADTQYFGPGTRLTVL.

A note on this clone: The sample holds other DNA sequences that translate to the same CDR3. This chain's CDR3 is CASSVGGTGANVLTF. DNA for the CDR3: TGTGCCAGCAGCGTAGGGGGGACCGGGGCCAACGTCCTGACTTTC. This sequence joins TRBV9 and TRBJ2-6; D possibly matches TRBD1 or TRBD2 (5 bases each). Germline lookup yields CDR1 SGDLS and CDR2 YYNGEE. This CDR3 spans 15 amino acids. Trimming pared 0 bases from V and 4 bases from J, leaving 8 bases between.

The chain is built from TRBV5-1 and TRBJ2-7; tentative D call: TRBD1 (6 bases). Trimming stripped 4 bases from V and 2 bases from J, with 19 bases between. CDR1 and CDR2 (germline): SGHRS, YFSETQ. The CDR3 sequence is 16 residues long. CDR3 in DNA: TGCGCCAGCAGCGTCGGGACATTCGGAATCCCCTACGAGCAGTACTTC. It encodes CASSVGTFGIPYEQYF.

This chain uses TRBV14 with TRBJ2-1, with 12 bases matching TRBD1. Germline CDR1 reads SGHDN; CDR2 reads FVKESK. J was trimmed by 8 bases and V by 1 base; bases with no gene match: 12. CDR3 length: 18 amino acids. CDR3 DNA: TGTGCCAGCAGCCAAGGCGATCGGGACAGGGGGCGTAGGGATGAGCAGTTCTTC. Amino acids: CASSQGDRDRGRRDEQFF.

With respect to this clone: The same CDR3 can be traced to other DNA sequences in this sample. The CDR3 spells CASSLGQGATNEKLFF. DNA of the CDR3: TGCGCCAGCAGCTTGGGACAGGGGGCAACTAATGAAAAACTGTTTTTT. V is TRBV5-1 and J is TRBJ1-4; 9 nucleotides agree with TRBD1. This CDR3 has 16 amino acids. The germline CDR1 and CDR2 sequences are SGHRS and YFSETQ. V lost 0 bases to trimming and J lost 0 bases; unmatched junction nucleotides: 0. The full variable domain, in which reference TRBV5-1 and TRBJ1-4 provide the parts outside the CDR3, is KAGVTQTPRYLIKTRGQQVTLSCSPISGHRSVSWYQQTPGQGLQFLFEYFSETQRNKGNFPGRFSGRQFSNSRSEMNVSTLELGDSALYLCASSLGQGATNEKLFFGSGTQLSVL.

The J gene is TRBJ1-1, the V gene TRBV5-4; no firm D call. Germline values: CDR1 SGHNT, CDR2 YYREEE (reference sequence). Trimming stripped 0 bases from V and 6 bases from J, with 12 bases between. This CDR3 is 14 amino acids long. Here the CDR3 DNA reads TGTGCCAGCAGCTTGGCTGTGAATGAGCCTGAAGCTTTCTTT. Translated, it gives CASSLAVNEPEAFF.

This clone was seen more than once but under ten times. The rearrangement uses TRBV7-9 and TRBJ2-7, with 9 bases fitting TRBD2. Germline-derived CDR1 and CDR2 are SEHNR and FQNEAQ (reference sequence). The ends lost 5 bases at V and 7 bases at J; junction bases unmatched: 15. This CDR3 spans 16 amino acids. The CDR3 sequence: CASSPPRAGGHTEQYF. CDR3 DNA: TGTGCCAGCAGCCCGCCCAGGGCGGGAGGGCACACAGAGCAGTACTTC.

The table lists this clone with a count of one. A far larger clone lies a single base away; this is likely a read error. The chain links TRBV19 to TRBJ1-5; D not certain. Deletions cut 5 bases from V and 7 bases from J, with 12 bases between. The CDR3 length is 13 residues. Germline-derived CDR1 and CDR2 are LNHDA and SQIVND (reference sequence). CDR3 in amino acids: CASSEVREQPQHF. In DNA, the CDR3 is TGTGCCAGTAGTGAGGTCCGAGAGCAGCCCCAGCATTTT.

The V call is TRBV7-9, the J call TRBJ1-5; D is unresolved. Per germline, CDR1 SEHNR and CDR2 FQNEAQ (reference sequence). Trimming took off 1 base at V and 4 bases at J, with 11 bases between the two ends. The CDR3 has 15 amino acids. CDR3 protein: CASSLGDAPNQPQHF. The CDR3, as DNA: TGTGCCAGCAGCTTAGGAGACGCCCCTAATCAGCCCCAGCATTTT.

The CDR3 nucleotides read TGCGCCAGCAGCCAAGTAGGGCAGAGTATGACTGAAGCTTTCTTT. It yields the protein CASSQVGQSMTEAFF. This rearrangement joins TRBV4-1 to TRBJ1-1; D is unclear. Trimming removed 1 base from V and 5 bases from J, with 14 bases in between. Germline V gene lookup returns CDR1 MGHRA and CDR2 YSYEKL. CDR3 length equals 15 residues.

J is TRBJ2-3 and V is TRBV9; D ambiguous. From germline, CDR1 is SGDLS and CDR2 YYNGEE. The CDR3 has 19 amino acids. The V gene lost 0 bases and the J gene lost 2 bases, with 22 bases spanning the gap. Here the CDR3 reads CASSVEGPAVFDLTDTQYF. The CDR3 DNA is TGTGCCAGCAGCGTAGAAGGCCCCGCCGTCTTCGACCTCACAGATACGCAGTATTTT. Drawing the rest from reference TRBV9 and TRBJ2-3, the complete variable domain is DSGVTQTPKHLITATGQRVTLRCSPRSGDLSVYWYQQSLDQGLQFLIQYYNGEERAKGNILERFSAQQFPDLHSELNLSSLELGDSALYFCASSVEGPAVFDLTDTQYFGPGTRLTVL.

The V gene is TRBV5-1, the J gene TRBJ2-7; possibly TRBD2 for D (5 bases). The CDR3 consists of 15 residues. Trimming left V 0 bases short and J 3 bases short, with 13 bases between. CDR1 is SGHRS, CDR2 YFSETQ, per germline. The CDR3 sequence is CASSLAASGIYEQYF. The CDR3 region has the DNA TGCGCCAGCAGCTTGGCGGCCTCGGGGATCTACGAGCAGTACTTC.